This T cell receptor beta chain was obtained from a study of post-analysis software for immune sequencing data. Overall study context: Some patients lacked subtype; others had relapsing-remitting, secondary progressive or progressive-relapsing disease. General study results and limits: Strong co-clustering by F measure was seen for same-batch samples. Multiple sclerosis patients had significantly lower normalized Chao1 diversity than controls.

TCR beta libraries were prepared from cDNA with unique molecular identifiers. From the PCR reads, TCRdb called clonotypes with MiXCR, one entry per CDR3 protein. Found here are roughly 870,000 distinct CDR3 sequences, around 50% of them singletons; the top ten hold approximately 4.5%. This clonotype has a handful of counts. The target antigen is unknown. The sample consisted of blood. The source of this sequence is a girl aged 10-17 years with multiple sclerosis.

The CDR3 reads CSAEPGAGKSGEQFF. DNA for the CDR3: TGCAGTGCCGAGCCTGGGGCAGGGAAATCGGGTGAGCAGTTCTTC. The chain is built from TRBV20-1 and TRBJ2-1, with TRBD1 as a possible D gene (5 bases). Trimming removed 6 bases from V and 9 bases from J, with 24 bases in between. Looked up from germline, CDR1 is DFQATT and CDR2 is SNEGSKA (reference sequence). The CDR3 has 15 amino acids.